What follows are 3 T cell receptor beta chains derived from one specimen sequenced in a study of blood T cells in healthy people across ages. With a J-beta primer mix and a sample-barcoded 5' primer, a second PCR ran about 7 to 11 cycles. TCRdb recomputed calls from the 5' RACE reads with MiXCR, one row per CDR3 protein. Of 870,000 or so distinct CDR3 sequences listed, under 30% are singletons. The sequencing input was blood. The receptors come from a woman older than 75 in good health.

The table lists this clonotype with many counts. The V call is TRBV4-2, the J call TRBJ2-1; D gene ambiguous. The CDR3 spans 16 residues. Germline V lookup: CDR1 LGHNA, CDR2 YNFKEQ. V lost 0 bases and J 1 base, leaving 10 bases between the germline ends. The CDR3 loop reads CASSQDSSSSYNEQFF. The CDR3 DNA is TGTGCCAGCAGCCAAGATAGCTCGTCGTCCTACAATGAGCAGTTCTTC.

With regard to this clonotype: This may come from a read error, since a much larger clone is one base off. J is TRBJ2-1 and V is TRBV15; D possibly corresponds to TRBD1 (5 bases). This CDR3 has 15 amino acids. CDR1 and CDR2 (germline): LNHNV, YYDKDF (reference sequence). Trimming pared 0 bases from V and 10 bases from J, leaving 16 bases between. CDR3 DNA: TGTGCCACCAGCAGAGACAGGGTGAATGGCGGAGAGCAGTTCTTC. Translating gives CATSRDRVNGGEQFF.

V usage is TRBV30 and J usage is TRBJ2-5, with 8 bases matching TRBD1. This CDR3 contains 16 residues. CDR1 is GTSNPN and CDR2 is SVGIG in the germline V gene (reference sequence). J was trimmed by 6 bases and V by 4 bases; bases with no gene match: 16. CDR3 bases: TGTGCCTGGACCCGAGGGGGACAGGCCCGCGCGAAGACCCAGTACTTC. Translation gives CAWTRGGQARAKTQYF.